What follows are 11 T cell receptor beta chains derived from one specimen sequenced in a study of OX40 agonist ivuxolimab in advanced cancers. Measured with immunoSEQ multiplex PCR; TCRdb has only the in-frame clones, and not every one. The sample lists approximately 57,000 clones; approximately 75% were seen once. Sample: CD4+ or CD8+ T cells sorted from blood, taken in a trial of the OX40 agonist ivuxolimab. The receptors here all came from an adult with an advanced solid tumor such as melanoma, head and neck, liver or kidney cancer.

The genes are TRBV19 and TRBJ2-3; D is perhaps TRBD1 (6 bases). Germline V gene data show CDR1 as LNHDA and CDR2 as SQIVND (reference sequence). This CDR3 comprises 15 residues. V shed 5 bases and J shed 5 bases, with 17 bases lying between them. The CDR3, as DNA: TGTGCCAGTAGTCCGCAGGGGACGGCTGGAGATACGCAGTATTTT. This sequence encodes CASSPQGTAGDTQYF.

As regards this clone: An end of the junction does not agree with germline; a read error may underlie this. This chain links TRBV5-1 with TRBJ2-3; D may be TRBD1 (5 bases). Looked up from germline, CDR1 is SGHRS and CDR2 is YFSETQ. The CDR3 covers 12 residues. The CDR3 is CASSPGEAGRSF. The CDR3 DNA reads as TGCGCCAGCAGCCCAGGCGAGGCAGGGCGGTCTTTT. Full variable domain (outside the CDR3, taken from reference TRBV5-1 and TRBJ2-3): KAGVTQTPRYLIKTRGQQVTLSCSPISGHRSVSWYQQTPGQGLQFLFEYFSETQRNKGNFPGRFSGRQFSNSRSEMNVSTLELGDSALYLCASSPGEAGRSFGPGTRLTVL.

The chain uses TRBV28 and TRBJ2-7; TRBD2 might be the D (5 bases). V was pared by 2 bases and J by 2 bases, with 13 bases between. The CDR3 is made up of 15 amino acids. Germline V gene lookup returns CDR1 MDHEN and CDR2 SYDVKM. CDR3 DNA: TGTGCCAGCAGTTTAGTAGGGCAGGAGGCCTACGAGCAGTACTTC. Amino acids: CASSLVGQEAYEQYF.

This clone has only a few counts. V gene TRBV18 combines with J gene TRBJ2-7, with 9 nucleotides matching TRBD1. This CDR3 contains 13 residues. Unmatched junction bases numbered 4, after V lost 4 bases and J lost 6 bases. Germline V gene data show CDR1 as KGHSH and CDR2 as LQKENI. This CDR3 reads CASSLLDRGEQYF. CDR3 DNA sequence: TGTGCCAGCTCACTTCTGGACAGGGGCGAGCAGTACTTC.

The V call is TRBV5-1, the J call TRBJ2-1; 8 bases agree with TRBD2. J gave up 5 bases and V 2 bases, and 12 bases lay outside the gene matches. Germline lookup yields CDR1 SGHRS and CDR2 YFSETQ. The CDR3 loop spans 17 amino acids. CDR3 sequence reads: CASSFNPGRRGDNEQFF. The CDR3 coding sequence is TGCGCCAGCAGCTTTAACCCGGGAAGGCGGGGGGACAATGAGCAGTTCTTC.

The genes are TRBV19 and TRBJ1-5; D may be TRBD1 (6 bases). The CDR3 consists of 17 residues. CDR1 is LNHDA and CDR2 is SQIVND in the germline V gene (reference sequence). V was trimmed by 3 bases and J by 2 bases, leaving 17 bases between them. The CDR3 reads CASSIRVGRGRNQPQHF. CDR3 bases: TGTGCCAGTAGTATTAGGGTGGGCAGGGGACGCAATCAGCCCCAGCATTTT. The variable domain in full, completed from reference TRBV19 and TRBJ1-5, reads DGGITQSPKYLFRKEGQNVTLSCEQNLNHDAMYWYRQDPGQGLRLIYYSQIVNDFQKGDIAEGYSVSREKKESFPLTVTSAQKNPTAFYLCASSIRVGRGRNQPQHFGDGTRLSIL.

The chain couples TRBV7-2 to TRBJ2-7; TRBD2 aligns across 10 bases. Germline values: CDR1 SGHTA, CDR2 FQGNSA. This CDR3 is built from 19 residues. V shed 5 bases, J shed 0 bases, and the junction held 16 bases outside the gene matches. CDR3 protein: CASSLTVPLAGRLSYEQYF. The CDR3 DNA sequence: TGTGCCAGCAGCCTCACAGTCCCACTAGCGGGGCGCCTCTCCTACGAGCAGTACTTC.

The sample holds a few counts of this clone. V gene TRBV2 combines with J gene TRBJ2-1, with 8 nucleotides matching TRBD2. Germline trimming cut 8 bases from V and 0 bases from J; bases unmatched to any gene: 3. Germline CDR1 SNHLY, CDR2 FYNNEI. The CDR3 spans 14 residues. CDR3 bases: TGTGCCAGCCGACTAGCGAGCTCCTACAATGAGCAGTTCTTC. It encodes CASRLASSYNEQFF.

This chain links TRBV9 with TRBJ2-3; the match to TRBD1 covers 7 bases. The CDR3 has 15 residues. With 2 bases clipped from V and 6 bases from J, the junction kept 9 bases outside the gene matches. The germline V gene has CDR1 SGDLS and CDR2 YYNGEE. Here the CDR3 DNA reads TGTGCCAGCAGCGTGGGGAGTGACAGGGCCGATACGCAGTATTTT. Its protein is CASSVGSDRADTQYF.

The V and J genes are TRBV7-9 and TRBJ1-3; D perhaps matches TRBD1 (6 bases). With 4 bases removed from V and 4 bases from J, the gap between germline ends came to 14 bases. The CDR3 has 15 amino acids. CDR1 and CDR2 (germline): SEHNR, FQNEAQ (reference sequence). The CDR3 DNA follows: TGTGCCAGCAGCTGGACAGCTGGGTCAGGAAACACCATATATTTT. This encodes CASSWTAGSGNTIYF.

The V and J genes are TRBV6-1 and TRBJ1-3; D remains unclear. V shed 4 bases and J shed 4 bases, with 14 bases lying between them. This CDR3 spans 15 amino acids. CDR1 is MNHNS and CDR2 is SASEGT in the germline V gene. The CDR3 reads CASSALPATGNTIYF. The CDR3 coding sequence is TGTGCCAGCAGTGCTTTACCAGCGACGGGAAACACCATATATTTT.